These T cell receptor beta chains were read from a single sample in a study of T-cell reconstitution after alpha-beta-depleted transplantation in children. One entry per CDR3 protein, called by TCRdb with MiXCR from the PCR reads. Of around 94,000 distinct CDR3 sequences detected, 6% to 9% appear once; the ten largest clones hold around 17%. The sequenced sample was PBMCs, obtained before TCRalphabeta/CD19-depleted stem cell transplant. All receptors come from a boy aged 2-15 years with acute lymphoblastic leukemia, due to receive a stem cell transplant. The CDR3 runs from the conserved cysteine through the conserved F or W. Each record gives: D gene, V gene, CDR3 protein. The D gene is left open where the match is weak.

D gene: .; V gene: TRBV7-3; CDR3 protein: CASSSSGNTGELFF
D gene: TRBD1; V gene: TRBV7-9; CDR3 protein: CARGLGTGLNEKLFF
D gene: TRBD1; V gene: TRBV2; CDR3 protein: CASTIPRTGLNTGELFF
D gene: TRBD1; V gene: TRBV20-1; CDR3 protein: CSARRTGTDTQYF
D gene: .; V gene: TRBV20-1; CDR3 protein: CSASAPTTDTQYF
D gene: TRBD1; V gene: TRBV5-1; CDR3 protein: CASSSERTGGSNTGELFF
D gene: .; V gene: TRBV2; CDR3 protein: CASSGFGGFRQETQYF
D gene: .; V gene: TRBV20-1; CDR3 protein: CSARRPDLYEQYF
D gene: .; V gene: TRBV11-2; CDR3 protein: CASSSGGTGTYEQYF
D gene: .; V gene: TRBV5-1; CDR3 protein: CASSSTGTSVADTQYF
D gene: .; V gene: TRBV15; CDR3 protein: CATSRDRRTVDGYTF
D gene: .; V gene: TRBV18; CDR3 protein: CASSPGLGAENEQYF
D gene: .; V gene: TRBV5-6; CDR3 protein: CASSSGGGGSPLHF
D gene: .; V gene: TRBV4-1; CDR3 protein: CASAPLPADIQYF
D gene: TRBD2; V gene: TRBV7-9; CDR3 protein: CASSATSGENYNEQFF
D gene: TRBD1; V gene: TRBV7-8; CDR3 protein: CASSPPDRVGYTF
D gene: .; V gene: TRBV24-1; CDR3 protein: CATIEKNTEAFF
D gene: .; V gene: TRBV20-1; CDR3 protein: CSALRAANQPQHF
D gene: TRBD1; V gene: TRBV7-2; CDR3 protein: CASSSGQAETQYF
D gene: TRBD1; V gene: TRBV6-1; CDR3 protein: CASRQGNTYGYTF
D gene: .; V gene: TRBV6-1; CDR3 protein: CASSDGVFYTF
D gene: .; V gene: TRBV7-2; CDR3 protein: CASSLIFGRAPPDTQYF